A selection of T cell receptor beta chains follows, all from one sample in a study of blood T cell repertoires in COVID-19. The repertoire was sequenced with immunoSEQ multiplex PCR; TCRdb's copy has only in-frame clones and lacks some. Here the sample spans 100,000 to 150,000 clones, around 89% being singletons. Sequencing input: peripheral blood. Receptors were obtained from a man aged 45-65 years with acute or convalescent COVID-19. The CDR3 runs from the conserved cysteine through the conserved F or W. The order of the fields is V gene, D gene, clone size, J gene, CDR3 protein, CDR3 DNA. The D gene is left open where the match is weak. The size field is filled for only some rows; it gives once, few, many or a size class.

V: TRBV19; D: TRBD1; size: -; J: TRBJ1-6; CDR3: CASSLRTGINSPLHF; DNA: TGTGCCAGTAGTCTACGGACAGGAATTAATTCACCCCTCCACTTT
V: TRBV11-2; D: -; size: -; J: TRBJ1-6; CDR3: CASSLVPRPLQGGESPLHF; DNA: TGTGCCAGCAGCTTAGTTCCCCGCCCCCTCCAGGGAGGGGAATCACCCCTCCACTTT
V: TRBV30; D: -; size: -; J: TRBJ1-2; CDR3: CALTRAERVYGYTF; DNA: TGTGCCCTTACGAGGGCAGAACGGGTCTATGGCTACACCTTC
V: TRBV5-4; D: -; size: -; J: TRBJ2-5; CDR3: CASSLVTNFPETQYF; DNA: TGTGCCAGCAGCTTGGTAACCAACTTCCCAGAGACCCAGTACTTC
V: TRBV21-1; D: -; size: -; J: TRBJ2-1; CDR3: CASPGSTAWAPYNEQFF; DNA: TGTGCCAGCCCGGGGTCTACCGCATGGGCCCCCTACAATGAGCAGTTCTTC
V: TRBV7-2; D: TRBD1; size: -; J: TRBJ1-3; CDR3: CASSFRGLGSGNTIYF; DNA: TGTGCCAGCAGCTTTAGGGGGCTAGGGTCTGGAAACACCATATATTTT
V: TRBV2; D: TRBD1; size: -; J: TRBJ1-4; CDR3: CASRGRGPEKLFF; DNA: TGTGCCAGCAGGGGCAGGGGGCCTGAAAAACTGTTTTTT
V: TRBV3-1/TRBV3-2; D: -; size: -; J: TRBJ2-5; CDR3: CASSLRGVGETQYF; DNA: TGTGCCAGCAGCCTCAGGGGGGTGGGAGAGACCCAGTACTTC
V: TRBV5-5; D: -; size: -; J: TRBJ1-3; CDR3: CASSLVHTPGNTIYF; DNA: TGTGCCAGCAGCTTGGTACATACCCCTGGAAACACCATATATTTT
V: TRBV4-1; D: -; size: -; J: TRBJ1-1; CDR3: CASRAGTVNTEAFF; DNA: TGCGCCAGCAGGGCGGGGACGGTGAACACTGAAGCTTTCTTT
V: TRBV7-2; D: -; size: -; J: TRBJ2-5; CDR3: CASSSLGRTQYF; DNA: TGTGCCAGCAGCTCTCTTGGGAGGACCCAGTACTTC
V: TRBV5-1; D: TRBD1; size: -; J: TRBJ2-1; CDR3: CASSFGQGSYNEQFF; DNA: TGCGCCAGCAGCTTCGGACAGGGCTCGTACAATGAGCAGTTCTTC
V: TRBV5-1; D: -; size: few; J: TRBJ1-3; CDR3: CASSLGAISGNTIYF; DNA: TGCGCCAGCAGCTTGGGAGCCATCTCTGGAAACACCATATATTTT
V: TRBV7-9; D: TRBD1; size: -; J: TRBJ1-1; CDR3: CASTRQGFDTEAFF; DNA: TGTGCCAGCACCCGACAGGGATTCGACACTGAAGCTTTCTTT
V: TRBV25-1; D: TRBD1; size: -; J: TRBJ2-1; CDR3: CASSEFAGTGSDEQFF; DNA: TGTGCCAGCAGTGAATTTGCCGGGACAGGGAGTGATGAGCAGTTCTTC
V: TRBV5-6; D: TRBD2; size: -; J: TRBJ2-1; CDR3: CASSSPGLAHNEQFF; DNA: TGTGCCAGCAGCTCCCCGGGACTAGCGCACAATGAGCAGTTCTTC
V: TRBV27; D: -; size: -; J: TRBJ2-7; CDR3: CASRDWDEQYF; DNA: TGTGCCAGCAGAGACTGGGACGAGCAGTACTTC
V: TRBV15; D: -; size: -; J: TRBJ1-3; CDR3: CATSRDLGRSGNTIYF; DNA: TGTGCCACCAGCAGAGATCTGGGGAGATCTGGAAACACCATATATTTT
V: TRBV19; D: TRBD2; size: -; J: TRBJ2-1; CDR3: CASSPYGGLAVKNEQFF; DNA: TGTGCCAGTAGTCCCTACGGGGGACTAGCAGTAAAAAATGAGCAGTTCTTC
V: TRBV3-1/TRBV3-2; D: -; size: -; J: TRBJ1-1; CDR3: CASSQATEAFF; DNA: TGTGCCAGCAGCCAAGCTACTGAAGCTTTCTTT
V: TRBV7-2; D: -; size: -; J: TRBJ1-6; CDR3: CASSSRSAYNSPLHF; DNA: TGTGCCAGCAGCTCCAGGTCGGCCTATAATTCACCCCTCCACTTT
V: TRBV7-2; D: TRBD1; size: -; J: TRBJ1-3; CDR3: CASSYDRAGTGNTIYF; DNA: TGTGCCAGCAGCTACGACAGGGCCGGCACTGGAAACACCATATATTTT
V: TRBV12-2; D: -; size: once; J: TRBJ1-5; CDR3: CASRSTVTVPTGNQPQHF; DNA: TGTGCAAGTCGCTCTACCGTTACTGTCCCTACAGGCAATCAGCCCCAGCATTTT
V: TRBV5-1; D: -; size: -; J: TRBJ1-4; CDR3: CASSFNRVDEKLFF; DNA: TGCGCCAGCAGCTTCAACAGGGTGGATGAAAAACTGTTTTTT
V: TRBV11-2; D: -; size: -; J: TRBJ1-1; CDR3: CASSPLSTEAFF; DNA: TGTGCCAGCAGTCCTCTATCCACTGAAGCTTTCTTT
V: TRBV18; D: TRBD1; size: -; J: TRBJ2-1; CDR3: CASSRDRVYNEQFF; DNA: TGTGCCAGCTCACGGGACAGGGTCTACAATGAGCAGTTCTTC
V: TRBV27; D: TRBD1; size: many; J: TRBJ2-7; CDR3: CASSRPGQGYEQYF; DNA: TGTGCCAGCAGTCGCCCGGGACAGGGGTACGAGCAGTACTTC